This T cell receptor beta chain emerged from a study of T cells in Graves' hyperthyroidism and ophthalmopathy. Amplification of TCR beta CDR3 regions used RNA as the template. HTBI primers were employed in a first-round RT-PCR of the TCR CDR3. TCRdb re-derived calls from the multiplex PCR reads in MiXCR, one entry per CDR3 protein. Found here are roughly 350,000 distinct CDR3 sequences, roughly 15% of them singletons; the top ten hold 34%. The germline V and J ends were trimmed by 5 bases and 8 bases, with 25 bases remaining between them. Germline values: CDR1 SGHAT, CDR2 FQNNGV. The CDR3 spans 17 residues. Ophthalmopathy patients had Clinical Activity Score at least 3, NOSPECS grade at least 4, duration under 3 months. The diagnoses drew upon clinical symptoms, serum thyroxine and TRAb, thyroid ultrasound and orbital computed tomography. This clonotype was seen at least ten times.

This receptor was taken from a woman between 40 and 55 years old with Graves' ophthalmopathy. The sample was blood. This sequence joins TRBV11-2 and TRBJ2-1; D perhaps matches TRBD2 (6 bases). DNA of the CDR3: TGTGCCAGCAGCCGGGCCATCTCGACTAGTACAGGCGATGAGCAGTTCTTC. Its translation is CASSRAISTSTGDEQFF.